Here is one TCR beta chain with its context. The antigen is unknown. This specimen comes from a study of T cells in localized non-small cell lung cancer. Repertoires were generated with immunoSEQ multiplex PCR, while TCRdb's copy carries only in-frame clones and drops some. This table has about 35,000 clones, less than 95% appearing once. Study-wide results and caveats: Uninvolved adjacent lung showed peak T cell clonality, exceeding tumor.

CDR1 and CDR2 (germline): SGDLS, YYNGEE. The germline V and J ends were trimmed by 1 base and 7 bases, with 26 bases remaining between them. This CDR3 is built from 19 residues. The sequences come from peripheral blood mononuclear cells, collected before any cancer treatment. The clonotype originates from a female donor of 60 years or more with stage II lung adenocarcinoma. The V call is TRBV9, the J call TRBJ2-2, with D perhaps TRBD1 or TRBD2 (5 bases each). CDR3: CASSVLNDGGSYSGGELFF. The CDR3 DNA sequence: TGTGCCAGCAGCGTACTAAATGATGGGGGATCGTATTCGGGCGGGGAGCTGTTTTTT. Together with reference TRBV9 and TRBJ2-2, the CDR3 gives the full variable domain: DSGVTQTPKHLITATGQRVTLRCSPRSGDLSVYWYQQSLDQGLQFLIQYYNGEERAKGNILERFSAQQFPDLHSELNLSSLELGDSALYFCASSVLNDGGSYSGGELFFGEGSRLTVL.